These 16 T cell receptor beta chains originate from one sample sequenced in a study of T cells in Graves' hyperthyroidism and ophthalmopathy (dated by TCRdb to the late 2010s). The library was generated by multiplex PCR. The sequencing machine was an Illumina HiSeq 2000. The TCR beta CDR3 regions were amplified from RNA transcripts. The TCR CDR3 was subjected to a first round of RT-PCR using the HTBI primer set and the Qiagen OneStep RT-PCR kit. Through fastp at Q25 and MiXCR, TCRdb rebuilt clones from the public reads, retaining in-frame beta chains. Identical CDR3 proteins give one entry, which carries the most common genes and DNA. Recorded for this sample are around 560,000 distinct CDR3 sequences; roughly 17% of them occurred a single time. Of the sample, 18% falls within the top ten clones. Sequenced: blood. Every receptor here comes from a woman under 30 with Graves' hyperthyroidism.

This clonotype has at least ten counts. This sequence joins TRBV5-4 and TRBJ1-1; D possibly corresponds to TRBD1 (6 bases). The CDR3 consists of 14 residues. Germline V gives CDR1 SGHNT, CDR2 YYREEE (reference sequence). V dropped 4 bases and J dropped 5 bases, with 15 bases sitting between them. The DNA of the CDR3 is TGTGCCAGCAGCGCAGGGGACGGTAAGACTGAAGCTTTCTTT. Its protein product is CASSAGDGKTEAFF.

CDR3 region: CATSENWDSGELFF. For the CDR3, the DNA is TGTGCCACCAGTGAAAATTGGGACTCCGGGGAGCTGTTTTTT. The genes are TRBV24-1 and TRBJ2-2, with a tentative D call TRBD2 (6 bases). Germline CDR1 is KGHDR and CDR2 is SFDVKD. V gave up 4 bases and J gave up 6 bases, with 11 bases separating them. CDR3 length: 14 residues.

This clonotype was recorded many times. The chain is built from TRBV6-6 and TRBJ2-7, with TRBD2 identical over 11 bases. The CDR3 contains 17 residues. The ends lost 2 bases at V and 3 bases at J; junction bases unmatched: 9. CDR1 is MNHNY, CDR2 SVGAGI, per germline (reference sequence). The CDR3 is CASSYGLAGGIRYEQYF. In nucleotides, the CDR3 is TGTGCCAGCAGTTACGGCCTAGCGGGAGGCATCCGCTACGAGCAGTACTTC.

This clonotype appeared a single time. The chain employs TRBV28 and TRBJ2-7; D gene uncertain. Trimming stripped 4 bases from V and 6 bases from J, with 7 bases between. Germline lookup yields CDR1 MDHEN and CDR2 SYDVKM. CDR3 length: 11 residues. CDR3 coding DNA: TGTGCCAGCAGTTATGAGGTCGAGCAGTACTTC. Translated: CASSYEVEQYF.

In its sample, this clonotype was seen many times. The V gene is TRBV11-2, the J gene TRBJ2-3, with D possibly being TRBD1 or TRBD2 (5 bases each). The germline V gene encodes CDR1 SGHAT and CDR2 FQNNGV. The CDR3 has 14 residues. The ends were cut back, 5 bases at V and 0 bases at J, with 9 bases in the middle. The CDR3 sequence: CASSTWDSTDTQYF. The CDR3 DNA sequence: TGTGCCAGCAGCACCTGGGACAGCACAGATACGCAGTATTTT.

This chain links TRBV28 with TRBJ1-1; 10 bases match TRBD1. CDR3 size: 15 residues. The germline CDR1 and CDR2 sequences are MDHEN and SYDVKM. V shed 5 bases and J 4 bases; nucleotides not matched to a gene: 7. The CDR3 DNA reads as TGTGCCAGCAGTCCACCGGACAGGGGGTCCACTGAAGCTTTCTTT. Encoded protein: CASSPPDRGSTEAFF.

This clonotype was seen more than once but under ten times. The genes are TRBV27 and TRBJ2-5; TRBD1 aligns across 9 bases. Germline CDR1 reads MNHEY; CDR2 reads SMNVEV (reference sequence). The CDR3 is 16 amino acids. Trimming removed 4 bases from V and 2 bases from J; junction bases left unmatched: 8. Here the CDR3 reads CASSSFSTGGQETQYF. The CDR3 region has the DNA TGTGCCAGCAGTTCCTTTTCGACAGGGGGACAAGAGACCCAGTACTTC.

In its sample, this clonotype was seen many times. This rearrangement joins TRBV18 to TRBJ2-5, with a weak D call TRBD2 (5 bases). The CDR3 has 14 residues. V was cut by 0 bases and J by 4 bases, with 9 bases left in between. Germline values: CDR1 KGHSH, CDR2 LQKENI. The CDR3 is CASSPPNEGETQYF. CDR3 in DNA: TGTGCCAGCTCACCACCGAATGAGGGAGAGACCCAGTACTTC.

This clonotype was counted ten times or more. This chain links TRBV27 with TRBJ2-1, with 7 bases aligning to TRBD1. Germline trimming cut 4 bases from V and 1 base from J; bases unmatched to any gene: 4. The CDR3 spans 15 residues. In germline, CDR1 is MNHEY, CDR2 SMNVEV (reference sequence). CDR3 nucleotide sequence: TGTGCCAGCAGTTACAGGGGATTTTCCTACAATGAGCAGTTCTTC. Translating it yields CASSYRGFSYNEQFF.

The V call is TRBV28, the J call TRBJ2-2; TRBD1 is a possible D gene (5 bases). The V gene's germline CDR1 is MDHEN and CDR2 SYDVKM. The V and J ends lost 4 bases and 0 bases respectively, with 12 bases between them. The CDR3 is made up of 16 amino acids. The CDR3 loop reads CASSSLTDANTGELFF. The CDR3 DNA reads TGTGCCAGCAGTTCTTTGACAGACGCGAACACCGGGGAGCTGTTTTTT. Based on the CDR3 plus reference TRBV28 and TRBJ2-2, the full variable domain is DVKVTQSSRYLVKRTGEKVFLECVQDMDHENMFWYRQDPGLGLRLIYFSYDVKMKEKGDIPEGYSVSREKKERFSLILESASTNQTSMYLCASSSLTDANTGELFFGEGSRLTVL.

This clonotype was observed many times. The chain's CDR3 is CSASLAGATREQYF. The CDR3 nucleotides are TGCAGTGCTAGTCTAGCGGGAGCGACGCGGGAGCAGTACTTC. The gene calls are TRBV20-1 and TRBJ2-7; 10 nucleotides match TRBD2. The CDR3 totals 14 residues. Germline-derived CDR1 and CDR2 are DFQATT and SNEGSKA (reference sequence). J gave up 7 bases and V 3 bases, and 9 bases lay outside the gene matches.

This clonotype has only one observation. This chain links TRBV27 with TRBJ1-2; a weak D match, TRBD1 (5 bases). Germline V lookup: CDR1 MNHEY, CDR2 SMNVEV (reference sequence). The V and J ends lost 3 bases and 6 bases respectively, with 17 bases between them. The CDR3 sequence is 15 residues long. CDR3 sequence reads: CASSLIPGRGDGYTF. CDR3 bases: TGTGCCAGCAGTTTGATTCCAGGCCGGGGGGATGGCTACACCTTC.

The chain combines TRBV7-9 with TRBJ2-3, with D uncertain. The V and J ends lost 4 bases and 3 bases respectively, with 11 bases between them. The CDR3 consists of 14 residues. Germline V gene data show CDR1 as SEHNR and CDR2 as FQNEAQ (reference sequence). CDR3 sequence reads: CASSSAGPTDTQYF. Written as DNA, the CDR3 is TGTGCCAGCAGCTCAGCAGGCCCGACAGATACGCAGTATTTT.

In this sample, this clonotype turned up once. The chain employs TRBV6-1 and TRBJ1-5; D is perhaps TRBD1 (5 bases). The CDR3 is made up of 14 amino acids. Looked up from germline, CDR1 is MNHNS and CDR2 is SASEGT. The ends were cut back, 5 bases at V and 5 bases at J, with 13 bases in the middle. The CDR3 bases are TGTGCCAGCAGTAAAGACAGCGCCCATCAGCCCCAGCATTTT. It is translated as CASSKDSAHQPQHF.

This clonotype was counted only a few times. The chain carries TRBV4-1 and TRBJ2-1, with D unclear. From germline, CDR1 is MGHRA and CDR2 YSYEKL. The CDR3 is 16 residues long. Trimming took off 5 bases at V and 0 bases at J, with 14 bases between the two ends. The CDR3 nucleotides are TGCGCCAGCAGCGACCCAACGGGTTTCTCCTACAATGAGCAGTTCTTC. Protein: CASSDPTGFSYNEQFF.

This clonotype was detected a few times. The CDR3 DNA sequence: TGTGCCACCAGTGATTTGGACAGGGACACCGGGGAGCTGTTTTTT. It codes for CATSDLDRDTGELFF. The gene calls are TRBV24-1 and TRBJ2-2; 7 positions match TRBD1. The CDR3 spans 15 residues. After removal of 0 bases from V and 3 bases from J, the junction contained 0 bases not matched to a gene. Germline V CDR1 and CDR2: KGHDR, SFDVKD.